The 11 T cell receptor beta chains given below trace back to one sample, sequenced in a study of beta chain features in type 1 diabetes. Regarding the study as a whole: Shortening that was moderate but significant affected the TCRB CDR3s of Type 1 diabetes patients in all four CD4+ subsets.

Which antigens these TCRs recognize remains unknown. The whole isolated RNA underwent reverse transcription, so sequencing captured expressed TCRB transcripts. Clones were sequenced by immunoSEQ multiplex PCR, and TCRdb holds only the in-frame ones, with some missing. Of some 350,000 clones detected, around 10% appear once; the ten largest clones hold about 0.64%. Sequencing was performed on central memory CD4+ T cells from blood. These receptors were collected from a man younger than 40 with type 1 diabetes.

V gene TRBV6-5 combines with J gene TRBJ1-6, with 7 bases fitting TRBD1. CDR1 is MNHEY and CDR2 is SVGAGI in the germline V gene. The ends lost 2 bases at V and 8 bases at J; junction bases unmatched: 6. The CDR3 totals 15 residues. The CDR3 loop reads CASSYQGGRHSPLHF. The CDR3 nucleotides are TGTGCCAGCAGTTACCAGGGGGGGAGGCATTCACCCCTCCACTTT.

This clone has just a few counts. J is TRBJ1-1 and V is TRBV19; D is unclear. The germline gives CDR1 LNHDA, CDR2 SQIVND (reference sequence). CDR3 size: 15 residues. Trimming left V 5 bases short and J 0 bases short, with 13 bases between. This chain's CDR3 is CASSLDGIMNTEAFF. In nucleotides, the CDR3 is TGTGCCAGTAGTCTGGACGGAATCATGAACACTGAAGCTTTCTTT.

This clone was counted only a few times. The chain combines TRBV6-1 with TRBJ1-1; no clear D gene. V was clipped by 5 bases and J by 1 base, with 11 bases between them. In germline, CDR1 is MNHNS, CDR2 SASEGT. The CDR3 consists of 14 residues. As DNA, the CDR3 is TGTGCCAGCAGTCCACAAGGGCCGAACACTGAAGCTTTCTTT. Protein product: CASSPQGPNTEAFF.

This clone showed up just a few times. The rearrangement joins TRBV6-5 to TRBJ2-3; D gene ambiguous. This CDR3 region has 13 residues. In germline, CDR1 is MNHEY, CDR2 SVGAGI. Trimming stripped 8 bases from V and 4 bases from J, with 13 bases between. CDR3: CASLSMGSDTQYF. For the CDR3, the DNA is TGTGCCAGCCTTTCGATGGGGTCAGATACGCAGTATTTT.

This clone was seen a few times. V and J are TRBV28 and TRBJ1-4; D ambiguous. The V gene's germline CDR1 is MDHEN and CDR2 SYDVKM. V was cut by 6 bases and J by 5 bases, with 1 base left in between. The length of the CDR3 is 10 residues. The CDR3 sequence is CASRNEKLFF. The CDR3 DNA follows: TGTGCCAGCAGGAATGAAAAACTGTTTTTT.

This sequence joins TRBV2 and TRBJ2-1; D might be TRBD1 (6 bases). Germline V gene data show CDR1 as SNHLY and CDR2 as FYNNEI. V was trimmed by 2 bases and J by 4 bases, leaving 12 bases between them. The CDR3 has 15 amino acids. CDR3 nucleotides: TGTGCCAGCAGTGAACCGACAGGAACTTACAATGAGCAGTTCTTC. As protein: CASSEPTGTYNEQFF.

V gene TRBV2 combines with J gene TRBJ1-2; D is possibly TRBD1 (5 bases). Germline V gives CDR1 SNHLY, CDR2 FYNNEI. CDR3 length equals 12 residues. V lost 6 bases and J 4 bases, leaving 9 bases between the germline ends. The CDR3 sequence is CASRTEPYGYTF. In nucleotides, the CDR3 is TGTGCCAGCAGGACAGAGCCCTATGGCTACACCTTC.

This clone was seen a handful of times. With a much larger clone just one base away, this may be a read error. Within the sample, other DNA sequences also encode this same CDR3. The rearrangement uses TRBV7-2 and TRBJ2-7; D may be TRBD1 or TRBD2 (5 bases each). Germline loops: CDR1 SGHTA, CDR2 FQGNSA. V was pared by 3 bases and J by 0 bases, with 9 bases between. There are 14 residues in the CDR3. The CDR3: CASSLTGGSYEQYF. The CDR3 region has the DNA TGTGCCAGCAGCTTGACTGGGGGCTCCTACGAGCAGTACTTC.

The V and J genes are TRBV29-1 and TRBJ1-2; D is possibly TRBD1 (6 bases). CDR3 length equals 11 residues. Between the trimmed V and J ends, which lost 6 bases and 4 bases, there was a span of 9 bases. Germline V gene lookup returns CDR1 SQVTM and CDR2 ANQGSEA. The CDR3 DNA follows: TGCAGCGTACAGGGTAGCTATGGCTACACCTTC. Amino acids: CSVQGSYGYTF.

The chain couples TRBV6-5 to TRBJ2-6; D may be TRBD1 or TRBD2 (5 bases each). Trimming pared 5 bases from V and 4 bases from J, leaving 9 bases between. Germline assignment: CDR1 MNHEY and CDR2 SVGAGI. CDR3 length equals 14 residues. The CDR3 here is CASSRWDGANVLTF. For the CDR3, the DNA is TGTGCCAGCAGTAGGTGGGACGGGGCCAACGTCCTGACTTTC.

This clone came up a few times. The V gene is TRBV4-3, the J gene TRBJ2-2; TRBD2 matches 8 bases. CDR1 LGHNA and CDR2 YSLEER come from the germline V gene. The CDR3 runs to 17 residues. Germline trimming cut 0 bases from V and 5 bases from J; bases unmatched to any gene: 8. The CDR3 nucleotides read TGCGCCAGCAGCCAAGAACTAGCGGTAAGGAAGACCGGGGAGCTGTTTTTT. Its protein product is CASSQELAVRKTGELFF.